These 30 T cell receptor beta chains were sequenced from one sample in a study of regulatory T cells in long-lasting Graves disease (dated by TCRdb to the early 2020s). Reading the label with the study, this specimen's time point is: newly diagnosed GD, antithyroid drugs for less than 3 months. RNA was extracted from PBMCs in TRIzol for both TCR sequencing and RNA sequencing. Receptor amplification or capture employed multiplex PCR. The run used an Illumina HiSeq 4000. To build TCR beta libraries, CDR3 regions were amplified by Arm-PCR using iRepertoire HTBI primers. The public reads were quality trimmed at Q25 with fastp and then assembled into clones with MiXCR by TCRdb, keeping productive beta chains. Rows with a matching CDR3 protein are joined into one entry that keeps the most common DNA and genes. In this sample the table shows fewer than 450,000 distinct CDR3 sequences, about 15% of which occur a single time. The ten largest make up about 7.6% of the sample.

A further study also used this sample, focusing on T cells in Graves' hyperthyroidism and ophthalmopathy.

The sample in question was peripheral blood mononuclear cells (PBMCs), obtained at new diagnosis, from a patient treated with antithyroid drugs. Receptor source: a woman in her 40s with Graves disease. Donor details come from another sample of the same person, matched by shared clones.

The chain combines TRBV6-2 or TRBV6-3 with TRBJ2-7; D gene uncertain. The CDR3 has 14 residues. V was cut by 0 bases and J by 4 bases, with 10 bases left in between. CDR1 is MNHEY and CDR2 is SVGEGT in the germline V gene. The DNA of the CDR3 is TGTGCCAGCAGTTACTCGCAAGAGTGGTACGAGCAGTACTTC. Translated, it gives CASSYSQEWYEQYF.

This rearrangement joins TRBV20-1 to TRBJ1-6; a weak D match, TRBD1 (6 bases). The length of the CDR3 is 14 residues. Trimming left V 3 bases short and J 9 bases short, with 15 bases between. Per the germline V gene, CDR1 is DFQATT and CDR2 is SNEGSKA (reference sequence). The CDR3 DNA is TGCAGTGCTAGCACCAGGGGTCACAGTTCACCCCTCCACTTT. Translation: CSASTRGHSSPLHF.

This clonotype showed up many times. The rearrangement uses TRBV11-2 and TRBJ2-2; TRBD1 aligns across 9 bases. The CDR3 consists of 19 residues. Germline V gene data show CDR1 as SGHAT and CDR2 as FQNNGV. Unmatched junction bases numbered 13, after V lost 1 base and J lost 4 bases. In DNA, the CDR3 is TGTGCCAGCAGCTTAGGTCGGGGGACAGGGCGCAGGTCCACCGGGGAGCTGTTTTTT. Amino acids: CASSLGRGTGRRSTGELFF. Supplemented by reference TRBV11-2 and TRBJ2-2, the full variable domain reads EAGVAQSPRYKIIEKRQSVAFWCNPISGHATLYWYQQILGQGPKLLIQFQNNGVVDDSQLPKDRFSAERLKGVDSTLKIQPAKLEDSAVYLCASSLGRGTGRRSTGELFFGEGSRLTVL.

This clonotype was seen ten or more times. The chain links TRBV6-2 or TRBV6-3 to TRBJ1-1; D is undetermined. CDR3 length equals 14 residues. The germline V gene has CDR1 MNHEY and CDR2 SVGEGT. V was trimmed by 5 bases and J by 2 bases, leaving 12 bases between them. CDR3 nucleotides: TGTGCCAGCAGTGAAGCTCAGGCTAACACTGAAGCTTTCTTT. Protein: CASSEAQANTEAFF.

Details on this clonotype: This may be a read error: a much more frequent sequence differs by one nucleotide. The chain has TRBV28 and TRBJ1-1; D possibly corresponds to TRBD1 (5 bases). V lost 4 bases and J lost 0, with 27 bases in between. Germline lookup yields CDR1 MDHEN and CDR2 SYDVKM. This CDR3 is 20 amino acids long. CDR3 nucleotides: TGTGCCAGCAGTTCCCGAGTGAGTTTGCGGGGCGACGGGATGAACACTGAAGCTTTCTTT. Translating it yields CASSSRVSLRGDGMNTEAFF.

The chain couples TRBV5-4 to TRBJ2-3, with D uncertain. Germline V gene sequence: CDR1 SGHNT, CDR2 YYREEE (reference sequence). V lost 0 bases and J lost 6, with 11 bases in between. The CDR3 is 14 residues long. As DNA, the CDR3 is TGTGCCAGCAGCTTGGATGGTCCCACCGATACGCAGTATTTT. The encoded protein is CASSLDGPTDTQYF.

On this clonotype: This sequence may be a read error, since a much larger clone differs from it by one base. J is TRBJ1-1 and V is TRBV30; D remains ambiguous. CDR3 length equals 13 residues. Trimming took off 0 bases at V and 3 bases at J, with 8 bases between the two ends. The V gene's germline CDR1 is GTSNPN and CDR2 SVGIG (reference sequence). The CDR3 DNA is TGTGCCTGGAGTGTAGTCAGTCACACTGAAGCTTTCTTT. Translating it yields CAWSVVSHTEAFF.

This clonotype was detected a few times. The V call is TRBV3-1, the J call TRBJ2-2; TRBD2 aligns across 7 bases. Germline V CDR1 and CDR2: LGHDT, YNNKEL (reference sequence). The trim removed 4 bases at V and 6 bases at J, leaving 5 bases unmatched. This CDR3 contains 14 residues. CDR3 coding DNA: TGTGCCAGCAGCCTCCCGACTAGCTCCGGGGAGCTGTTTTTT. As protein: CASSLPTSSGELFF. Using reference TRBV3-1 and TRBJ2-2 for the parts outside the CDR3, the full variable domain is DTAVSQTPKYLVTQMGNDKSIKCEQNLGHDTMYWYKQDSKKFLKIMFSYNNKELIINETVPNRFSPKSPDKAHLNLHINSLELGDSAVYFCASSLPTSSGELFFGEGSRLTVL.

The sample holds many counts of this clonotype. This chain uses TRBV28 with TRBJ1-2; D remains ambiguous. Germline-derived CDR1 and CDR2 are MDHEN and SYDVKM. CDR3 size: 13 residues. V lost 2 bases, J lost 10 bases, and 14 bases lay in between. The CDR3 sequence: CASSLGSGNPYTF. CDR3 DNA sequence: TGTGCCAGCAGTTTAGGGAGCGGAAACCCCTACACCTTC.

This clonotype has a count of ten or more. The J gene is TRBJ2-7, the V gene TRBV6-1; 8 bases map to TRBD1. V lost 11 bases to trimming and J lost 4 bases; unmatched junction nucleotides: 10. Germline V gene lookup returns CDR1 MNHNS and CDR2 SASEGT. The CDR3 contains 13 residues. CDR3 DNA sequence: TGTGCCGGAGGCACGGGACAGGCTTACGAGCAGTACTTC. This translates into CAGGTGQAYEQYF.

The chain recombines TRBV7-8 with TRBJ2-7, with D possibly being TRBD1 (5 bases). The CDR3 contains 12 residues. CDR1 and CDR2 (germline): SGHVS, FQNEAQ. V was shortened by 2 bases and J by 5 bases, with 7 bases between the two germline ends. CDR3 loop: CASSLKGNEQYF. In DNA form, the CDR3 reads TGTGCCAGCAGCTTAAAGGGGAACGAGCAGTACTTC.

This clonotype occurred many times. The genes are TRBV12-3 or TRBV12-4 and TRBJ2-1, with D unresolved. V lost 6 bases to trimming and J lost 0 bases, with 15 bases between them. The CDR3 has 16 residues. CDR3 nucleotides: TGTGCCAGCAGCCGACGGATCTCGAGCTCCTACAATGAGCAGTTCTTC. Its protein product is CASSRRISSSYNEQFF.

This clonotype has just a few counts. This rearrangement joins TRBV19 to TRBJ2-1, with 9 bases fitting TRBD2. Germline-derived CDR1 and CDR2 are LNHDA and SQIVND (reference sequence). V shed 3 bases and J 7 bases; nucleotides not matched to a gene: 4. CDR3 length equals 14 residues. This chain's CDR3 is CASSIAGGGNEQFF. CDR3 DNA sequence: TGTGCCAGTAGTATTGCGGGAGGGGGTAATGAGCAGTTCTTC.

In this sample, this clonotype turned up a few times. The chain is built from TRBV4-1 and TRBJ1-5; 8 bases map to TRBD1. This CDR3 spans 17 amino acids. V dropped 3 bases and J dropped 1; count of bases not matched to a gene: 8. Germline V gives CDR1 MGHRA, CDR2 YSYEKL. CDR3 bases: TGCGCCAGCAGCCAGGCTTTCCGGACAGGGAGCAATCAGCCCCAGCATTTT. Amino acids: CASSQAFRTGSNQPQHF.

The count of this clonotype is one. The chain uses TRBV28 and TRBJ1-4; D might be TRBD1 (5 bases). CDR3 length: 13 amino acids. V shed 3 bases and J shed 14 bases, with 16 bases lying between them. CDR1 is MDHEN and CDR2 is SYDVKM in the germline V gene. Here the CDR3 reads CASSFPREGNLFF. In DNA form, the CDR3 reads TGTGCCAGCAGTTTTCCCAGGGAAGGAAACCTGTTTTTT.

This clonotype was counted ten times or more. V gene TRBV15 combines with J gene TRBJ1-2; 8 bases are a match to TRBD1. Per germline, CDR1 LNHNV and CDR2 YYDKDF (reference sequence). There are 14 residues in the CDR3. V shed 0 bases and J 4 bases; nucleotides not matched to a gene: 1. The CDR3 DNA reads TGTGCCACCAGCAGAGATGGGACAGGCTATGGCTACACCTTC. Protein sequence: CATSRDGTGYGYTF.

This clonotype occurred many times. The chain has TRBV6-2 or TRBV6-3 and TRBJ2-1; TRBD2 matches 13 bases. Germline values: CDR1 MNHEY, CDR2 SVGEGT. Losses at the gene ends were 2 bases for V and 4 bases for J; bases not matched to a gene: 14. This CDR3 contains 20 residues. CDR3 bases: TGTGCCAGCAGTTACGTACCGGGACTAGCGGGGAGAAATTTATACAATGAGCAGTTCTTC. Its protein is CASSYVPGLAGRNLYNEQFF.

In DNA, the CDR3 is TGTGCCAGCAGCTTAGTCTCGTCCGGGAGTGAAGCTTTCTTT. This translates into CASSLVSSGSEAFF. This chain joins TRBV7-2 and TRBJ1-1; D not resolved. This CDR3 spans 14 amino acids. Germline-derived CDR1 and CDR2 are SGHTA and FQGNSA. V was shortened by 1 base and J by 7 bases, with 13 bases between the two germline ends.

This clonotype was detected only a few times. V and J are TRBV3-1 and TRBJ2-7; maybe TRBD1 (5 bases). The V end was cut by 1 base, the J end by 6 bases, with 13 bases between. Per the germline V gene, CDR1 is LGHDT and CDR2 is YNNKEL (reference sequence). The CDR3 loop spans 14 amino acids. The DNA for the CDR3 is TGTGCCAGCAGCCAAGGTCCAGGGCTAGGCGAGCAGTACTTC. It codes for CASSQGPGLGEQYF.

Many counts were recorded for this clonotype. This chain uses TRBV12-3 or TRBV12-4 with TRBJ2-5; a weak D match, TRBD2 (6 bases). Trimming pared 3 bases from V and 1 base from J, leaving 15 bases between. This CDR3 has 16 residues. CDR3 region: CASSFSVAGRQETQYF. In DNA form, the CDR3 reads TGTGCCAGCAGTTTTTCGGTTGCGGGGCGCCAAGAGACCCAGTACTTC.

In this sample, this clonotype turned up a few times. The rearrangement uses TRBV19 and TRBJ1-5; no clear D gene. Germline CDR1 reads LNHDA; CDR2 reads SQIVND (reference sequence). V was cut by 3 bases and J by 8 bases, with 14 bases left in between. The CDR3 runs to 14 residues. This CDR3 is CASSIGNAREPQHF. In DNA, the CDR3 is TGTGCCAGTAGTATTGGCAATGCGAGGGAGCCCCAGCATTTT.

As concerns this clonotype: This may come from a read error, since a much larger clone is one base off. The chain uses TRBV24-1 and TRBJ2-5; D may correspond to TRBD1 or TRBD2 (6 bases each). The CDR3 is 17 amino acids. V was cut by 1 base and J by 9 bases, with 23 bases left in between. CDR1 and CDR2 from the germline V gene are KGHDR and SFDVKD. The CDR3 protein is CATSDLRGAGDREAQYF. The DNA of the CDR3 is TGTGCCACCAGTGATTTAAGGGGGGCAGGGGATAGGGAGGCCCAGTACTTC.

This clonotype was observed at least ten times. The V and J genes are TRBV6-1 and TRBJ1-1, with 8 bases lining up with TRBD1. Losses at the gene ends were 7 bases for V and 2 bases for J; bases not matched to a gene: 3. CDR3 length: 13 residues. The germline V gene has CDR1 MNHNS and CDR2 SASEGT. The CDR3, as DNA: TGTGCCAGCATCGACAGGGGTAACACTGAAGCTTTCTTT. It encodes CASIDRGNTEAFF.

The CDR3 nucleotides are TGTGCCAGCAGTGATGGGTTTCGCTACAATGAGCAGTTCTTC. Its protein product is CASSDGFRYNEQFF. This chain links TRBV6-1 with TRBJ2-1; no firm D call. The CDR3 has 14 amino acids. The germline V gene encodes CDR1 MNHNS and CDR2 SASEGT. Trimming cost V 3 bases and J 3 bases, with 9 bases left between them.

This clonotype was picked up many times. The rearrangement links TRBV5-1 to TRBJ2-4, with 10 positions matching TRBD1. Per the germline V gene, CDR1 is SGHRS and CDR2 is YFSETQ. The CDR3 contains 14 residues. The ends lost 3 bases at V and 8 bases at J; junction bases unmatched: 5. In DNA, the CDR3 is TGCGCCAGCAGCTCGGGACAGGGGCGGGACATTCAGTACTTC. It yields the protein CASSSGQGRDIQYF.

This clonotype was counted at least ten times. The chain combines TRBV12-3 or TRBV12-4 with TRBJ1-2; no definite D call. The CDR3 totals 13 residues. Trimming left V 6 bases short and J 5 bases short, with 13 bases between. The CDR3 DNA sequence: TGTGCCAGCAGCTTCCGGAGTCCTTATGGCTACACCTTC. Translating gives CASSFRSPYGYTF.

This clonotype has just a few counts. Possible read error: a much larger clone is one base away. The chain recombines TRBV7-9 with TRBJ1-4; D is perhaps TRBD1 (6 bases). CDR1 and CDR2 from the germline V gene are SEHNR and FQNEAQ (reference sequence). V shed 6 bases and J shed 5 bases, with 13 bases lying between them. The CDR3 totals 14 residues. The CDR3 reads CASRQGLENEKLFF. The DNA for the CDR3 is TGTGCCAGCAGACAGGGATTGGAAAATGAAAAACTGTTTTTT.

The table lists this clonotype with many counts. The chain has TRBV2 and TRBJ2-1; the D is unclear. This CDR3 has 13 residues. Germline assignment: CDR1 SNHLY and CDR2 FYNNEI. V dropped 10 bases and J dropped 5 bases, with 15 bases sitting between them. CDR3 residues: CANQKDWNNEQFF. CDR3 in DNA: TGTGCCAACCAAAAAGACTGGAACAATGAGCAGTTCTTC.

This clonotype was seen a handful of times. This chain connects TRBV4-1 to TRBJ2-3, with D unresolved. Germline lookup yields CDR1 MGHRA and CDR2 YSYEKL. Deletions cut 2 bases from V and 0 bases from J, with 9 bases between. The CDR3 length is 15 residues. The DNA of the CDR3 is TGCGCCAGCAGCCAATTCGAGGCTAGCACAGATACGCAGTATTTT. Protein sequence: CASSQFEASTDTQYF.

This clonotype was detected only a few times. V gene TRBV5-5 combines with J gene TRBJ2-2; a weak D match, TRBD2 (6 bases). The V gene's germline CDR1 is SGHKS and CDR2 YYEKEE (reference sequence). This CDR3 contains 15 residues. V lost 0 bases, J lost 1 base, and 7 bases lay in between. CDR3: CASSLGGLNTGELFF. The DNA for the CDR3 is TGTGCCAGCAGCTTGGGGGGACTGAACACCGGGGAGCTGTTTTTT.